The 2 T cell receptor beta chains in this list originate from one sample, sequenced in a study of molecular identifiers for immune sequencing clone quantification. A single record per CDR3 protein comes from TCRdb applying MiXCR to the PCR reads. The sample has approximately 97,000 distinct CDR3 sequences, 20% to 25% seen once. The sequencing input was naive CD8+ T cells from blood, with Jurkat cell RNA spiked in. Subset given: FACS-sorted CD8+CD4-CCR7+CD45RA+ naive T cells. All receptors derive from a human donor in good health. Some libraries in this study had Jurkat cell RNA spiked in.

This clonotype has a handful of counts. Possible read error: a much larger clone is one base away. The chain carries TRBV6-5 and TRBJ2-7; 11 bases map to TRBD2. Germline CDR1 and CDR2: MNHEY and SVGAGI. The CDR3 is made up of 16 amino acids. The CDR3 bases are TGTGCCAGCAGTTACACTAGCGGGAGTATGACCTACGGGCAGTACTTC. Amino acid sequence: CASSYTSGSMTYGQYF.

In its sample, this clonotype was seen many times. The V and J genes are TRBV7-6 and TRBJ2-3, with 8 bases aligning to TRBD2. Germline CDR1 SGHVS, CDR2 FNYEAQ. V gave up 3 bases and J gave up 4 bases; unmatched junction bases: 3. The CDR3 has 14 amino acids. CDR3 nucleotides: TGTGCCAGCAGCTTCGTTAGCGGGGCAGATACGCAGTATTTT. It translates to CASSFVSGADTQYF.